The clone carrying this T cell receptor (beta chain) was recorded once. This record belongs to a study of cytomegalovirus exposure and HLA in healthy donors. This CDR3 region has 13 residues. The V gene lost 5 bases and the J gene lost 4 bases, with 11 bases spanning the gap. Germline-derived CDR1 and CDR2 are KGHSH and LQKENI. With 60 Vbeta and 13 Jbeta primers, the PCR was carried out. Only in-frame clones appear in the TCRdb table, and some are missing; sequencing was by immunoSEQ multiplex PCR. The table shows under 200,000 clones, with 65% to 80% occurring only once. The chain links TRBV18 to TRBJ2-5; the D gene is possibly TRBD1 (6 bases). This receptor was taken from a woman aged 40 to 50 in good health and CMV-seropositive. Sequencing input: PBMCs. The CDR3 nucleotides are TGTGCCAGCTCATCCGGGACATCAGAGACCCAGTACTTC. Its protein product is CASSSGTSETQYF.